These 11 T cell receptor beta chains were sequenced from one sample in a study of CD8 T cells in ankylosing spondylitis. The study's findings and limits: In ankylosing spondylitis blood, a motif of about eight highly homologous TCR beta variants appeared characteristic.

TCRdb analysed the 5' RACE reads with MiXCR anew, one entry per CDR3 protein. The table lists about 840,000 distinct CDR3 sequences, about 11% of them singletons. Antigens of these TCRs are unknown. Sequencing was done on a sample of blood, either unsorted or a sorted T cell fraction (not recorded which). The source of these receptors is a male donor with ankylosing spondylitis.

This chain connects TRBV24-1 to TRBJ2-7, with 13 bases matching TRBD2. This CDR3 comprises 16 residues. Germline V CDR1 and CDR2: KGHDR, SFDVKD. Unmatched junction bases numbered 4, after V lost 3 bases and J lost 3 bases. CDR3 region: CATSDPGLAGNYEQYF. In DNA form, the CDR3 reads TGTGCCACCAGTGATCCGGGACTAGCGGGGAACTACGAGCAGTACTTC.

The sample holds a few counts of this clonotype. This sequence joins TRBV20-1 and TRBJ1-2; D gene ambiguous. The germline V and J ends were trimmed by 1 base and 8 bases, with 8 bases remaining between them. Germline lookup yields CDR1 DFQATT and CDR2 SNEGSKA (reference sequence). The CDR3 loop spans 11 amino acids. In DNA form, the CDR3 reads TGCAGTGCTAGAGCAGTACGAGGCTACACCTTC. Translation gives CSARAVRGYTF.

The table lists this clonotype with a few counts. The chain carries TRBV16 and TRBJ1-2; D is possibly TRBD1 (5 bases). Trimming removed 3 bases from V and 3 bases from J, with 11 bases in between. This CDR3 has 14 amino acids. Germline V gives CDR1 KGHSY, CDR2 FQNENV. Here the CDR3 DNA reads TGTGCCAGCAGCCACCAGACAGCTCACTATGGCTACACCTTC. Its translation is CASSHQTAHYGYTF.

This clonotype was seen many times. The chain employs TRBV5-1 and TRBJ2-7; D possibly corresponds to TRBD2 (5 bases). V was cut by 5 bases and J by 3 bases, with 15 bases left in between. This CDR3 comprises 14 residues. The germline V gene encodes CDR1 SGHRS and CDR2 YFSETQ. This CDR3 reads CASRTTPPSYEQYF. DNA of the CDR3: TGCGCCAGCAGGACTACCCCTCCCAGCTACGAGCAGTACTTC.

The genes are TRBV7-3 and TRBJ2-5; D perhaps matches TRBD2 (6 bases). With 1 base removed from V and 2 bases from J, the gap between germline ends came to 11 bases. Germline-derived CDR1 and CDR2 are SGHTA and FQGTGA. This CDR3 has 15 amino acids. The CDR3 region is CASSLRFGGQETQYF. The CDR3 nucleotides read TGTGCCAGCAGCTTAAGGTTCGGGGGACAAGAGACCCAGTACTTC.

The chain has TRBV6-2 or TRBV6-3 and TRBJ2-4; 9 bases align to TRBD2. This CDR3 has 19 residues. Germline CDR1 MNHEY, CDR2 SVGEGT. The junction had 16 bases not matched to a gene; V was cut back by 6 bases and J by 1 base. The CDR3 spells CASRSVLRGRALAKNIQYF. The DNA of the CDR3 is TGTGCCAGCAGATCTGTTCTGCGCGGGAGGGCCCTGGCCAAAAACATTCAGTACTTC.

The V gene is TRBV3-1, the J gene TRBJ2-5; D possibly corresponds to TRBD2 (6 bases). V was trimmed by 3 bases and J by 1 base, leaving 18 bases between them. This CDR3 is built from 17 residues. From germline, CDR1 is LGHDT and CDR2 YNNKEL (reference sequence). In nucleotides, the CDR3 is TGTGCCAGCAGCCATCCCTGCACGGACGGGGGCCAAGAGACCCAGTACTTC. Amino acids: CASSHPCTDGGQETQYF.

This clonotype has a handful of counts. V gene TRBV4-3 combines with J gene TRBJ1-4; TRBD1 might be the D (5 bases). The CDR3 has 15 residues. V shed 0 bases and J shed 5 bases, with 10 bases lying between them. CDR1 is LGHNA, CDR2 YSLEER, per germline. The CDR3, as DNA: TGCGCCAGCAGCCAAGATATTTGGGGGAATGAAAAACTGTTTTTT. This sequence encodes CASSQDIWGNEKLFF.

The J gene is TRBJ2-7, the V gene TRBV10-3; 9 nucleotides align to TRBD1. V lost 6 bases to trimming and J lost 1 base; unmatched junction nucleotides: 7. Germline CDR1 and CDR2: ENHRY and SYGVKD. CDR3 size: 15 residues. The CDR3 sequence: CAISLRDRVSYEQYF. In DNA, the CDR3 is TGTGCCATCAGCCTCCGGGACAGGGTTTCCTACGAGCAGTACTTC.

This clonotype was detected only a few times. This chain links TRBV20-1 with TRBJ1-5; D ambiguous. The CDR3 consists of 13 residues. Between the trimmed V and J ends, which lost 6 bases and 8 bases, there was a span of 17 bases. Germline CDR1 reads DFQATT; CDR2 reads SNEGSKA (reference sequence). The CDR3 loop is CSAWESLTEPQHF. The DNA of the CDR3 is TGCAGTGCATGGGAGTCCCTAACGGAGCCCCAGCATTTT.

This clonotype was picked up a small number of times. V gene TRBV20-1 combines with J gene TRBJ2-1, with 10 bases fitting TRBD1. Losses at the gene ends were 0 bases for V and 9 bases for J; bases not matched to a gene: 5. In germline, CDR1 is DFQATT, CDR2 SNEGSKA (reference sequence). The CDR3 totals 14 residues. CDR3 in amino acids: CSARDRTGGSEQFF. As DNA, the CDR3 is TGCAGTGCTAGAGATAGGACAGGGGGAAGTGAGCAGTTCTTC.